This T cell receptor (beta chain) emerged from a study of patients and donors after allogeneic stem cell transplantation. CDR1 and CDR2 from the germline V gene are SGHRS and YFSETQ. The V and J ends lost 2 bases and 5 bases respectively, with 11 bases between them. The CDR3 totals 15 residues. TCRdb fed the RT-PCR reads into MiXCR, producing one record per CDR3 protein. The table lists 65,000 to 80,000 distinct CDR3 sequences, 26% of them singletons, with around 27% in the top ten. J is TRBJ1-6 and V is TRBV5-1, with no clear D. The TCR was taken from a human donor who was either an allogeneic HSCT recipient or a stem cell or donor lymphocyte infusion donor (not recorded which). It is not recorded whose cells these are; they may come from a transplant donor. Sample: blood, either unsorted or a sorted T cell fraction (not recorded which). CDR3 coding DNA: TGCGCCAGCAGCTTACCAGGTGGGAATAATTCACCCCTCCACTTT. Translating it yields CASSLPGGNNSPLHF. Looking up the rest from reference TRBV5-1 and TRBJ1-6 gives the full variable domain: KAGVTQTPRYLIKTRGQQVTLSCSPISGHRSVSWYQQTPGQGLQFLFEYFSETQRNKGNFPGRFSGRQFSNSRSEMNVSTLELGDSALYLCASSLPGGNNSPLHFGNGTRLTVT.